These 6 T cell receptor beta chains share one sample of origin, sequenced in a study of T cell repertoires in cytomegalovirus infection. TCRdb re-analysed the reads in MiXCR, keeping a single row per CDR3 protein. Of 270,000 or so distinct CDR3 sequences listed, 17% were seen once; the top ten hold around half. The sample comprised CD8+ T cells from PBMCs. These receptors were obtained from a human donor in good health (CMV status not recorded). Some clones in this sample may be carry-over from other donors' samples.

The table lists this clonotype with a few counts. The chain joins TRBV2 to TRBJ1-1; 7 bases agree with TRBD1. Per germline, CDR1 SNHLY and CDR2 FYNNEI. The CDR3 totals 13 residues. The V gene end was trimmed by 6 bases and the J gene end by 3 bases; junction bases not matched to a gene: 4. CDR3: CASSLGQHTEAFF. CDR3 nucleotide sequence: TGTGCCAGCAGCCTGGGACAGCACACTGAAGCTTTCTTT.

This clonotype was seen more than once but under ten times. This sequence joins TRBV19 and TRBJ1-5; D is unresolved. CDR1 LNHDA and CDR2 SQIVND come from the germline V gene (reference sequence). CDR3 length equals 11 residues. V was pared by 1 base and J by 9 bases, with 4 bases between. CDR3 amino acids: CASSIGGPQHF. As DNA, the CDR3 is TGTGCCAGTAGTATAGGGGGGCCCCAGCATTTT.

The rearrangement joins TRBV4-1 to TRBJ1-5; D not resolved. V was pared by 4 bases and J by 6 bases, with 16 bases between. The CDR3 length is 15 residues. Germline CDR1 MGHRA, CDR2 YSYEKL. DNA for the CDR3: TGCGCCAGCAGCCCCTTTGCTTTGGCGGGTCAGCCCCAGCATTTT. It yields the protein CASSPFALAGQPQHF.

This clonotype was picked up a small number of times. This rearrangement joins TRBV7-9 to TRBJ2-5; D perhaps matches TRBD2 (5 bases). V lost 8 bases to trimming and J lost 3 bases, with 19 bases between them. The CDR3 is made up of 15 amino acids. The germline V gene encodes CDR1 SEHNR and CDR2 FQNEAQ (reference sequence). The DNA of the CDR3 is TGTGCCAGCGGAATTCCGACCGGGGAAAAAGAGACCCAGTACTTC. The encoded protein is CASGIPTGEKETQYF.

This clonotype came up a few times. V usage is TRBV2 and J usage is TRBJ2-7; possibly TRBD2 for D (6 bases). The CDR3 is made up of 12 amino acids. V lost 10 bases to trimming and J lost 2 bases, with 12 bases between them. Germline lookup yields CDR1 SNHLY and CDR2 FYNNEI. The CDR3 DNA follows: TGTGCCATCCGGGACTCCACCTACGAGCAGTACTTC. It translates to CAIRDSTYEQYF.

This clonotype appeared a few times. This chain joins TRBV7-9 and TRBJ1-1; possibly TRBD1 for D (5 bases). Germline lookup yields CDR1 SEHNR and CDR2 FQNEAQ (reference sequence). The CDR3 contains 16 residues. V was clipped by 5 bases and J by 3 bases, with 19 bases between them. This CDR3 reads CASSPRTGIRYTEAFF. As DNA, the CDR3 is TGTGCCAGCAGCCCGCGTACAGGAATAAGGTACACTGAAGCTTTCTTT.